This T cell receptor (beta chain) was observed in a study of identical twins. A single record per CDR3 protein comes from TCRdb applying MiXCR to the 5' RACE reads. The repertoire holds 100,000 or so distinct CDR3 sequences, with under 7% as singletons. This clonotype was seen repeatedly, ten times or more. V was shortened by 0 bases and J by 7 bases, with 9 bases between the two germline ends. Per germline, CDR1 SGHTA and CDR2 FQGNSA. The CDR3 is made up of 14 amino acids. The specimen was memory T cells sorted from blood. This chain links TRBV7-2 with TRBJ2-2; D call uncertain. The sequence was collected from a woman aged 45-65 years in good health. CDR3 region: CASSLAPLVGELFF. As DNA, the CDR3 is TGTGCCAGCAGCTTAGCACCTCTTGTCGGGGAGCTGTTTTTT. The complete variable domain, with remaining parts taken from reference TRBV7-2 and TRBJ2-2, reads GAGVSQSPSNKVTEKGKDVELRCDPISGHTALYWYRQSLGQGLEFLIYFQGNSAPDKSGLPSDRFSAERTGGSVSTLTIQRTQQEDSAVYLCASSLAPLVGELFFGEGSRLTVL.